These 20 T cell receptor beta chains came from one sample sequenced in a study of cytomegalovirus exposure and HLA in healthy donors. The PCR made use of 60 Vbeta and 13 Jbeta primers. Profiled with immunoSEQ multiplex PCR; TCRdb holds only in-frame clones, not every one. The sample contains around 100,000 clones, around 84% of which appear only once. Sample: PBMCs. These receptor sequences come from a man aged 25-45 years in good health and CMV-seropositive.

The genes are TRBV5-1 and TRBJ1-2; D gene uncertain. Germline V lookup: CDR1 SGHRS, CDR2 YFSETQ. The V and J ends lost 5 bases and 3 bases respectively, with 23 bases between them. CDR3 size: 17 residues. CDR3 in amino acids: CASRWSEAPRTDYGYTF. DNA for the CDR3: TGCGCCAGCAGGTGGTCTGAGGCTCCTCGGACTGACTATGGCTACACCTTC.

The V and J genes are TRBV2 and TRBJ1-2, with D perhaps TRBD1 (5 bases). CDR1 SNHLY and CDR2 FYNNEI come from the germline V gene. This CDR3 has 14 residues. Trimming pared 8 bases from V and 6 bases from J, leaving 19 bases between. The CDR3 DNA follows: TGTGCCAGCCAAGCGTTAGGGGTGAACAATGGCTACACCTTC. This codes for CASQALGVNNGYTF.

This clone has just a few counts. V is TRBV9 and J is TRBJ1-2, with D perhaps matching TRBD1 (6 bases). Germline V gene lookup returns CDR1 SGDLS and CDR2 YYNGEE. The V gene lost 1 base and the J gene lost 4 bases, with 8 bases spanning the gap. The CDR3 sequence is 13 residues long. CDR3 in DNA: TGTGCCAGCAGCGTACAGGGGACCTATGGCTACACCTTC. Translated: CASSVQGTYGYTF.

The rearrangement links TRBV11-2 to TRBJ2-2, with unresolved D. V lost 1 base and J lost 5, with 8 bases in between. This CDR3 has 14 residues. Germline CDR1 SGHAT, CDR2 FQNNGV. For the CDR3, the DNA is TGTGCCAGCAGCTTAGTCGTGGAGACCGGGGAGCTGTTTTTT. Protein product: CASSLVVETGELFF.

The V call is TRBV5-4, the J call TRBJ1-2; D possibly corresponds to TRBD1 (5 bases). Germline V gene lookup returns CDR1 SGHNT and CDR2 YYREEE (reference sequence). CDR3 length: 14 amino acids. V gave up 0 bases and J gave up 6 bases, with 12 bases separating them. The CDR3 here is CASSLDRRWDGYTF. CDR3 bases: TGTGCCAGCAGCTTGGACAGGCGATGGGATGGCTACACCTTC.

V gene TRBV6-6 combines with J gene TRBJ1-2; no clear D. The CDR3 runs to 13 residues. V was clipped by 2 bases and J by 3 bases, with 7 bases between them. Germline loops: CDR1 MNHNY, CDR2 SVGAGI (reference sequence). The CDR3 here is CASSYAGDYGYTF. For the CDR3, the DNA is TGTGCCAGCAGTTACGCGGGTGACTATGGCTACACCTTC.

The chain employs TRBV7-2 and TRBJ2-3; no firm D call. The CDR3 is made up of 14 amino acids. V gave up 4 bases and J gave up 0 bases, with 8 bases separating them. Germline V gives CDR1 SGHTA, CDR2 FQGNSA. Here the CDR3 DNA reads TGTGCCAGCAGCTATCTACCTAGCACAGATACGCAGTATTTT. It specifies CASSYLPSTDTQYF.

Of note for this clone: The same CDR3 can be traced to other DNA sequences in this sample. V usage is TRBV27 and J usage is TRBJ1-5, with 9 bases fitting TRBD1. Germline lookup yields CDR1 MNHEY and CDR2 SMNVEV (reference sequence). V lost 5 bases to trimming and J lost 6 bases; unmatched junction nucleotides: 5. CDR3 length: 14 residues. CDR3 DNA sequence: TGTGCCAGCAGTCTCACAGGGGGCGGTCAGCCCCAGCATTTT. It specifies CASSLTGGGQPQHF.

This clone has only a few counts. This rearrangement joins TRBV19 to TRBJ2-5, with D possibly TRBD2 on 5 matching bases. V was shortened by 6 bases and J by 4 bases, with 21 bases between the two germline ends. This CDR3 is built from 16 residues. CDR1 and CDR2 (germline): LNHDA, SQIVND (reference sequence). The CDR3: CASRPRAILGVETQYF. The CDR3 bases are TGTGCCAGTAGGCCCCGGGCAATCCTGGGAGTAGAGACCCAGTACTTC.

The genes are TRBV6-1 and TRBJ2-5; D gene unclear. Trimming cost V 3 bases and J 7 bases, with 12 bases left between them. This CDR3 is built from 13 residues. The germline CDR1 and CDR2 sequences are MNHNS and SASEGT. CDR3 protein: CASSDLPSGTQYF. The DNA for the CDR3 is TGTGCCAGCAGTGATCTCCCGAGTGGGACCCAGTACTTC.

The chain is built from TRBV6-5 and TRBJ1-1; 8 bases are shared with TRBD1. The junction had 6 bases not matched to a gene; V was cut back by 7 bases and J by 5 bases. Germline V gives CDR1 MNHEY, CDR2 SVGAGI. The CDR3 sequence is 13 residues long. The CDR3 reads CASKGQGRTEAFF. Written as DNA, the CDR3 is TGTGCCAGCAAAGGACAGGGCAGGACTGAAGCTTTCTTT.

This chain uses TRBV5-6 with TRBJ1-1; D may be TRBD1 (6 bases). Germline CDR1 SGHDT, CDR2 YYEEEE. The CDR3 length is 18 residues. The germline V and J ends were trimmed by 3 bases and 4 bases, with 25 bases remaining between them. In nucleotides, the CDR3 is TGTGCCAGCAGCTGGCACCCTATACCGGACAGTGGAGGCACTGAAGCTTTCTTT. As protein: CASSWHPIPDSGGTEAFF. The variable domain in full, completed from reference TRBV5-6 and TRBJ1-1, reads DAGVTQSPTHLIKTRGQQVTLRCSPKSGHDTVSWYQQALGQGPQFIFQYYEEEERQRGNFPDRFSGHQFPNYSSELNVNALLLGDSALYLCASSWHPIPDSGGTEAFFGQGTRLTVV.

This rearrangement joins TRBV5-1 to TRBJ2-7, with D unclear. V was pared by 1 base and J by 3 bases, with 11 bases between. Germline CDR1 SGHRS, CDR2 YFSETQ. The CDR3 runs 14 residues. The CDR3 DNA reads TGCGCCAGCAGCTTGCGCCCGGAGAGCTACGAGCAGTACTTC. Amino acids: CASSLRPESYEQYF.

The V call is TRBV23-1, the J call TRBJ1-1; 9 bases are a match to TRBD1. TRBV23-1 is reported as an ORF; its role is uncertain. The length of the CDR3 is 18 residues. J lost 0 bases, V lost 1 base, and 9 bases had no gene match. The CDR3 protein is CASSQLKGQGFLNTEAFF. CDR3 in DNA: TGCGCCAGCAGTCAATTAAAGGGACAGGGTTTCTTGAACACTGAAGCTTTCTTT.

This clone appeared a single time. The chain combines TRBV27 with TRBJ1-6, with 8 bases lining up with TRBD1. The V gene end was trimmed by 3 bases and the J gene end by 7 bases; junction bases not matched to a gene: 5. Germline V gene sequence: CDR1 MNHEY, CDR2 SMNVEV (reference sequence). This CDR3 has 15 amino acids. The CDR3 DNA reads TGTGCCAGCAGTTTTAATGGACAGGGCAATTCACCCCTCCACTTT. As protein: CASSFNGQGNSPLHF.

This chain uses TRBV15 with TRBJ2-7, with D possibly TRBD2 on 6 matching bases. Germline CDR1 and CDR2: LNHNV and YYDKDF (reference sequence). This CDR3 has 16 residues. V shed 2 bases and J shed 6 bases, with 20 bases lying between them. DNA of the CDR3: TGTGCCACCAGCAGACCTCCAGGGACTGGACGTACCGAGCAGTACTTC. Residues: CATSRPPGTGRTEQYF.

The chain uses TRBV9 and TRBJ2-7, with 9 bases identical to TRBD1. The CDR3 runs to 16 residues. Looked up from germline, CDR1 is SGDLS and CDR2 is YYNGEE. V was clipped by 0 bases and J by 3 bases; unmatched bases: 7. The CDR3 region has the DNA TGTGCCAGCAGCGTAGGACCTCCGGGACAGGGCTACGAGCAGTACTTC. Translated: CASSVGPPGQGYEQYF.

The chain joins TRBV4-2 to TRBJ2-1, with D unresolved. Trimming took 4 bases from V and 8 from J, leaving 21 bases between them. This CDR3 contains 16 residues. Germline CDR1 is LGHNA and CDR2 is YNFKEQ. CDR3 protein: CASSPQTATPTDEQFF. CDR3 sequence (DNA): TGTGCCAGCAGCCCGCAAACTGCTACCCCTACGGATGAGCAGTTCTTC.

This clone was found once. The V call is TRBV30, the J call TRBJ2-1; possible D gene TRBD2, 6 bases. Trimming took off 4 bases at V and 7 bases at J, with 17 bases between the two ends. This CDR3 is 14 amino acids long. Germline CDR1 is GTSNPN and CDR2 is SVGIG (reference sequence). CDR3 in amino acids: CAWTSKRDWNEQFF. The CDR3 DNA reads as TGTGCCTGGACCTCCAAACGGGACTGGAATGAGCAGTTCTTC. Filled out from reference TRBV30 and TRBJ2-1, the complete variable domain reads SQTIHQWPATLVQPVGSPLSLECTVEGTSNPNLYWYRQAAGRGLQLLFYSVGIGQISSEVPQNLSASRPQDRQFILSSKKLLLSDSGFYLCAWTSKRDWNEQFFGPGTRLTVL.

This clone appeared once. The CDR3 is CASIRDRGMGMNSPLHF. The DNA of the CDR3 is TGTGCCAGCATTCGAGACAGGGGGATGGGGATGAATTCACCCCTCCACTTT. The chain links TRBV2 to TRBJ1-6, with 9 positions matching TRBD1. CDR1 and CDR2 (germline): SNHLY, FYNNEI. This CDR3 comprises 17 residues. Trimming removed 7 bases from V and 7 bases from J; junction bases left unmatched: 14.